This T cell receptor (beta chain) derives from a study of blood T cell repertoires in COVID-19. Looking at the study overall: Both acute and convalescent COVID-19 samples were obtained from the United States, Italy and Spain.

Enrollment of patients from Seattle took place during active infection, with longitudinal follow-up. The V gene end was trimmed by 7 bases and the J gene end by 4 bases; junction bases not matched to a gene: 1. Germline CDR1 reads KGHDR; CDR2 reads SFDVKD. This CDR3 spans 13 amino acids. Authors' processing steps: Reference gene primer amplification gave estimated nucleated cell counts. Libraries were prepared by immunoSEQ multiplex PCR; TCRdb keeps only in-frame clonotypes and omits some of them. D and trimming were read from the DNA, whereas the V and J calls and clone size are those reported in that table. The sample yields roughly 70,000 clones, 91% seen once.

Material: peripheral blood. V gene TRBV24-1 combines with J gene TRBJ2-2; the match to TRBD1 covers 8 bases. The sequence was obtained from a man in his fifties with COVID-19, enrolled during active disease. In nucleotides, the CDR3 is TGTGCCACCAGGGACAGGGCCACCGGGGAGCTGTTTTTT. This encodes CATRDRATGELFF.